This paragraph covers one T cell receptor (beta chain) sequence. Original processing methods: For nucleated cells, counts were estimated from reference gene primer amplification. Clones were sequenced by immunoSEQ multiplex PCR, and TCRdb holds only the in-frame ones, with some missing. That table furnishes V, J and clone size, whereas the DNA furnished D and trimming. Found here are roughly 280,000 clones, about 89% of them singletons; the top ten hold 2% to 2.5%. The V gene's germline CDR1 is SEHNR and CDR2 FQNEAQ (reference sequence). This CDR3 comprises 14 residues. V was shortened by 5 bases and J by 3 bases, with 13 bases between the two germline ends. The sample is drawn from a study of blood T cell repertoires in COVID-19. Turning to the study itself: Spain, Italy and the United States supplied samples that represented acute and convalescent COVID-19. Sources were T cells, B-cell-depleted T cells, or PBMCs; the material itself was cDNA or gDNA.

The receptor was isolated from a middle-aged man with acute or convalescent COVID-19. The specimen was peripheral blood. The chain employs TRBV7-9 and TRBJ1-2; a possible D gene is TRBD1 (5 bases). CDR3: CASSPPRADYGYTF. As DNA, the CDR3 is TGTGCCAGCAGCCCCCCCAGGGCCGACTATGGCTACACCTTC.